This passage covers 21 T cell receptor beta chains from one sample sequenced in a study of blood T cell repertoires in COVID-19. The assay was immunoSEQ multiplex PCR, and TCRdb's table has in-frame clones only and misses some. Of approximately 350,000 clones detected, about 90% appear once; the ten largest clones hold roughly 3%. Input material: PBMCs or T cells enriched from blood (not recorded which). The source of these receptors is a woman in her twenties or thirties who had recovered from COVID-19.

This sequence joins TRBV30 and TRBJ2-2; no clear D gene. The CDR3 extends over 13 amino acids. V gave up 2 bases and J gave up 2 bases, with 6 bases separating them. CDR1 GTSNPN and CDR2 SVGIG come from the germline V gene (reference sequence). The CDR3: CAWSLSNTGELFF. The CDR3 nucleotides read TGTGCCTGGAGTCTTTCCAACACCGGGGAGCTGTTTTTT. Together with reference TRBV30 and TRBJ2-2, the CDR3 gives the full variable domain: SQTIHQWPATLVQPVGSPLSLECTVEGTSNPNLYWYRQAAGRGLQLLFYSVGIGQISSEVPQNLSASRPQDRQFILSSKKLLLSDSGFYLCAWSLSNTGELFFGEGSRLTVL.

This chain links TRBV7-2 with TRBJ2-1; 10 bases are shared with TRBD2. The V gene's germline CDR1 is SGHTA and CDR2 FQGNSA. V was pared by 4 bases and J by 8 bases, with 14 bases of the junction left unmatched. The CDR3 extends over 17 amino acids. CDR3: CASSSSSPSGSPYEQFF. The CDR3 bases are TGTGCCAGCAGCTCCTCGTCCCCTAGCGGGAGTCCCTATGAGCAGTTCTTC.

This chain connects TRBV19 to TRBJ1-5; the D gene is possibly TRBD1 (6 bases). The CDR3 has 15 amino acids. The V end was cut by 5 bases, the J end by 2 bases, with 13 bases between. Per germline, CDR1 LNHDA and CDR2 SQIVND (reference sequence). The CDR3 here is CASSLGQWGNQPQHF. The DNA for the CDR3 is TGTGCCAGTAGTCTCGGACAGTGGGGCAATCAGCCCCAGCATTTT.

The rearrangement uses TRBV3-1 (or the pseudogene TRBV3-2) and TRBJ2-3, with 11 positions matching TRBD2. Germline trimming cut 1 base from V and 7 bases from J; bases unmatched to any gene: 4. Germline lookup yields CDR1 LGHDT and CDR2 YNNKEL (reference sequence). The CDR3 totals 15 residues. Here the CDR3 DNA reads TGTGCCAGCAGCCAAGCTAGCGGGGGGAGGTATACGCAGTATTTT. Translated: CASSQASGGRYTQYF.

The chain carries TRBV27 and TRBJ2-4, with 8 nucleotides matching TRBD2. The CDR3 consists of 14 residues. The V gene's germline CDR1 is MNHEY and CDR2 SMNVEV (reference sequence). V was pared by 5 bases and J by 12 bases, with 12 bases of the junction left unmatched. This chain's CDR3 is CASSRGSGVRHQYF. The CDR3 region has the DNA TGTGCCAGCAGTCGTGGTAGCGGGGTTCGTCATCAGTACTTC.

The chain combines TRBV5-1 with TRBJ2-2, with 12 bases lining up with TRBD1. V gave up 5 bases and J gave up 6 bases; unmatched junction bases: 8. This CDR3 is 16 amino acids long. Per germline, CDR1 SGHRS and CDR2 YFSETQ. This CDR3 is CASRTTGQGAAGELFF. CDR3 DNA sequence: TGCGCCAGCAGAACCACGGGACAGGGGGCCGCCGGGGAGCTGTTTTTT.

The rearrangement links TRBV2 to TRBJ2-3, with 11 positions matching TRBD2. The CDR3 loop spans 16 amino acids. Germline loops: CDR1 SNHLY, CDR2 FYNNEI. With V trimmed by 6 bases and J by 6 bases, 11 bases remained unmatched. CDR3 in DNA: TGTGCCAGCAGGGTTGGGACTAGCGGCCCTGCGGATACGCAGTATTTT. It specifies CASRVGTSGPADTQYF.

This chain joins TRBV7-9 and TRBJ1-1; D is unresolved. The CDR3 has 12 residues. Trimming left V 1 base short and J 12 bases short, with 12 bases between. Germline CDR1 reads SEHNR; CDR2 reads FQNEAQ (reference sequence). CDR3 coding DNA: TGTGCCAGCAGCTTAGGGGCCGCGGGGACTTTCTTT. Translation gives CASSLGAAGTFF.

The rearrangement joins TRBV6-5 to TRBJ1-2, with D perhaps matching TRBD1 (6 bases). Germline values: CDR1 MNHEY, CDR2 SVGAGI. Trimming took 6 bases from V and 4 from J, leaving 12 bases between them. The CDR3 spans 13 residues. CDR3 in amino acids: CASSTTGSYGYTF. CDR3 coding DNA: TGTGCCAGCAGCACCACAGGGAGCTATGGCTACACCTTC.

The gene calls are TRBV6-5 and TRBJ2-7; 7 nucleotides align to TRBD1. Germline V lookup: CDR1 MNHEY, CDR2 SVGAGI. V shed 0 bases, J shed 3 bases, and the junction held 2 bases outside the gene matches. This CDR3 has 14 amino acids. For the CDR3, the DNA is TGTGCCAGCAGTTACTCGCCAGGGGGCTACGAGCAGTACTTC. Amino acids: CASSYSPGGYEQYF.

This clone occurred a few times. The rearrangement uses TRBV7-6 and TRBJ1-4; 8 bases line up with TRBD1. This CDR3 spans 17 amino acids. V gave up 1 base and J gave up 4 bases; unmatched junction bases: 8. Germline V lookup: CDR1 SGHVS, CDR2 FNYEAQ. CDR3 in amino acids: CASSLETYRGINEKLFF. CDR3 nucleotides: TGTGCCAGCAGCTTAGAGACCTACAGGGGGATTAATGAAAAACTGTTTTTT.

The J gene is TRBJ1-2, the V gene TRBV10-3; D remains unclear. Germline CDR1 and CDR2: ENHRY and SYGVKD. The CDR3 is made up of 13 amino acids. V lost 4 bases and J 2 bases, leaving 8 bases between the germline ends. CDR3 protein: CAISGPGNYGYTF. The CDR3 nucleotides are TGTGCCATCAGTGGACCAGGAAACTATGGCTACACCTTC.

The chain couples TRBV6-2 or TRBV6-3 to TRBJ1-2; 12 bases fit TRBD1. This CDR3 spans 16 amino acids. Germline CDR1 MNHEY, CDR2 SVGEGT. V was clipped by 6 bases and J by 3 bases; unmatched bases: 8. The DNA for the CDR3 is TGTGCCAGCAGCTCCGGGACAGGGGGCCTTGACTATGGCTACACCTTC. It encodes CASSSGTGGLDYGYTF.

The chain couples TRBV5-1 to TRBJ1-1; a possible D gene is TRBD1 (5 bases). V dropped 2 bases and J dropped 5 bases, with 16 bases sitting between them. The CDR3 runs 15 residues. Looked up from germline, CDR1 is SGHRS and CDR2 is YFSETQ. The CDR3 sequence is CASSFLGGRGTEAFF. Written as DNA, the CDR3 is TGCGCCAGCAGCTTCCTGGGGGGGAGAGGGACTGAAGCTTTCTTT.

In DNA form, the CDR3 reads TGTGCCAGTAGTATGAGCGGGACTTCCCGAGAGACCCAGTACTTC. Encoded protein: CASSMSGTSRETQYF. The gene calls are TRBV19 and TRBJ2-5; 7 nucleotides align to TRBD2. The ends lost 3 bases at V and 4 bases at J; junction bases unmatched: 8. The germline CDR1 and CDR2 sequences are LNHDA and SQIVND (reference sequence). The CDR3 consists of 15 residues.

This chain links TRBV12-3 or TRBV12-4 with TRBJ1-3; no reliable D call. This CDR3 region has 13 residues. V lost 4 bases and J 0 bases, leaving 4 bases between the germline ends. CDR3 residues: CASSSSSGNTIYF. CDR3 DNA sequence: TGTGCCAGCAGTTCTAGCTCTGGAAACACCATATATTTT.

The V call is TRBV14, the J call TRBJ2-7; the match to TRBD1 covers 7 bases. J lost 6 bases, V lost 3 bases, and 8 bases had no gene match. Germline V CDR1 and CDR2: SGHDN, FVKESK. This CDR3 has 14 residues. CDR3 loop: CASSHLTGFSEQYF. CDR3 nucleotide sequence: TGTGCCAGCAGCCATCTGACAGGGTTTTCCGAGCAGTACTTC.

V is TRBV6-4 and J is TRBJ2-1; weak D call: TRBD2 (5 bases). There are 14 residues in the CDR3. V was trimmed by 4 bases and J by 8 bases, leaving 15 bases between them. Germline CDR1 and CDR2: MRHNA and SNTAGT. DNA of the CDR3: TGTGCCAGCAGTGGAATGGCTAGCTCCGATGAGCAGTTCTTC. Its protein is CASSGMASSDEQFF.

The J gene is TRBJ2-3, the V gene TRBV6-6; TRBD2 aligns across 9 bases. The germline gives CDR1 MNHNY, CDR2 SVGAGI (reference sequence). There are 15 residues in the CDR3. The J segment lost 6 bases and the V segment lost 2 bases, leaving 6 bases of the junction unmatched. The DNA for the CDR3 is TGTGCCAGCAGTTACAGACTAGCGGATGGGGATACGCAGTATTTT. Its translation is CASSYRLADGDTQYF.

V is TRBV18 and J is TRBJ1-1; D might be TRBD1 (5 bases). Trimming removed 3 bases from V and 3 bases from J, with 8 bases in between. From germline, CDR1 is KGHSH and CDR2 LQKENI. CDR3 length: 13 residues. The CDR3 reads CASSPPGDTEAFF. CDR3 in DNA: TGTGCCAGCTCACCCCCGGGGGACACTGAAGCTTTCTTT.

In its sample, this clone was seen a few times. V usage is TRBV7-2 and J usage is TRBJ2-5, with D possibly being TRBD2 (6 bases). Germline-derived CDR1 and CDR2 are SGHTA and FQGNSA. Trimming stripped 6 bases from V and 4 bases from J, with 18 bases between. The CDR3 is 15 residues long. CDR3 sequence (DNA): TGTGCCAGCAGTCGTAGACTAGTCGGGGGAGAGACCCAGTACTTC. It codes for CASSRRLVGGETQYF.